The sequence of this TCR beta chain was determined in a study of T cell responses to AZD1222 COVID-19 vaccine. The assay was immunoSEQ multiplex PCR, and TCRdb's table has in-frame clones only and misses some. The sample lists roughly 150,000 clones; 80% to 95% were seen once. Findings of the study overall: Every sample of the repertoires postdated the peak T cell response. Just a handful of people given AZD1222 tested seropositive at baseline.

V lost 4 bases and J 2 bases, leaving 11 bases between the germline ends. This CDR3 comprises 14 residues. CDR1 and CDR2 from the germline V gene are LGHDT and YNNKEL (reference sequence). As regards this clone: What it recognizes is unknown.

This chain links TRBV3-1 (or the pseudogene TRBV3-2) with TRBJ1-2; D is uncertain. The sequence was collected from an adult who received the AZD1222 COVID-19 vaccine. Sequences were derived from peripheral blood, sampled 28 days after the second AZD1222 dose. This CDR3 is CASSRRGPNYGYTF. The CDR3 DNA reads TGTGCCAGCAGCCGTAGAGGGCCGAACTATGGCTACACCTTC.